This T cell receptor beta chain comes out of a study of cytomegalovirus exposure and HLA in healthy donors. Whole-study findings and limits: Being productive about 87% or about 30% of the time was typical of most TCR beta V segments in an earlier analysis. Some V segments, including TRBV6-2 and TRBV6-3, were excluded as indistinguishable. Specific recognition of CMV antigens was confirmed in vitro for a few chains (all CMV-associated).

Turning to this clone: No antigen is known for it.

PCR involved 60 Vbeta and 13 Jbeta primers. TCRdb's copy holds only in-frame clones and misses some; the assay was immunoSEQ multiplex PCR. This sample has roughly 180,000 clones; around 80% occur once, and the top ten carry over 2.5%. The CDR3 length is 13 residues. Between the trimmed V and J ends, which lost 0 bases and 6 bases, there was a span of 8 bases. CDR1 is SNHLY, CDR2 FYNNEI, per germline. Sequencing input: PBMCs. The sequence derives from a female donor in good health and CMV-seronegative. The V and J genes are TRBV2 and TRBJ1-1, with D tentatively TRBD1 (5 bases). For the CDR3, the DNA is TGTGCCAGCAGTGAAGCGCGACAGCCTGAAGCTTTCTTT. This sequence encodes CASSEARQPEAFF. Full variable domain (outside the CDR3, taken from reference TRBV2 and TRBJ1-1): EPEVTQTPSHQVTQMGQEVILRCVPISNHLYFYWYRQILGQKVEFLVSFYNNEISEKSEIFDDQFSVERPDGSNFTLKIRSTKLEDSAMYFCASSEARQPEAFFGQGTRLTVV.